The clone carrying this T cell receptor (beta chain) has just a few counts. The data belong to a study of blood T cells in healthy people across ages. V was clipped by 3 bases and J by 7 bases, with 9 bases between them. The CDR3 has 12 amino acids. From germline, CDR1 is WSHSY and CDR2 SAAADI. Combining a sample-barcoded 5' primer with a J-beta primer mix, a second PCR ran for roughly 6 to 11 cycles. Every single cDNA molecule received a tag from a template-switch adaptor with 12 random nucleotides. CDR3-containing paired-end reads numbering at least 2.5 million came from each sample. TCRdb analysed the 5' RACE reads with MiXCR anew, one entry per CDR3 protein. The data show 1.5 million to 2 million distinct CDR3 sequences, roughly 30% seen once.

This rearrangement joins TRBV10-2 to TRBJ2-5; no definite D call. Source material: blood. The source of this sequence is a woman aged 25 to 45 in good health. The DNA for the CDR3 is TGCGCCAGCAGTGACCGAGTGGGGACCCAGTACTTC. It encodes CASSDRVGTQYF.